This TCR beta chain appears in the sequencing data of a study of blood T cell repertoires in COVID-19. Study summary: The cDNA or gDNA used as material had been derived from T cells, B-cell-depleted T cells, or PBMCs.

Sequenced by immunoSEQ multiplex PCR; TCRdb stores in-frame clones only, minus some. The sample includes 90,000 to 110,000 clones, roughly 88% of them seen just once. V lost 2 bases and J 5 bases, leaving 12 bases between the germline ends. The CDR3 is made up of 15 amino acids. Germline V gene sequence: CDR1 MGHRA, CDR2 YSYEKL. The TCR comes from a woman older than 75 with active or convalescent COVID-19. The sample comprised peripheral blood. The chain links TRBV4-1 to TRBJ2-2; D is perhaps TRBD2 (6 bases). The CDR3 DNA is TGCGCCAGCAGCCAATACGGGAGTCGGACCGGGGAGCTGTTTTTT. It translates to CASSQYGSRTGELFF.